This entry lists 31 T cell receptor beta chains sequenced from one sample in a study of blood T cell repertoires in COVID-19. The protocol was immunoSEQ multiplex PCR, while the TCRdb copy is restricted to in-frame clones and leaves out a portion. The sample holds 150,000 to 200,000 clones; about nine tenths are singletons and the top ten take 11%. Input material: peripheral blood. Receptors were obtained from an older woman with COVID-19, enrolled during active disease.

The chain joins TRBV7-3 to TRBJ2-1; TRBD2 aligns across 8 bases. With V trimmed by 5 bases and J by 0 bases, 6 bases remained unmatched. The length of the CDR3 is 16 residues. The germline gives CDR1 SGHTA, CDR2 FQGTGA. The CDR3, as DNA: TGTGCCAGCAGCAAGATACTAGCGGTCTCCTACAATGAGCAGTTCTTC. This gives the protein CASSKILAVSYNEQFF.

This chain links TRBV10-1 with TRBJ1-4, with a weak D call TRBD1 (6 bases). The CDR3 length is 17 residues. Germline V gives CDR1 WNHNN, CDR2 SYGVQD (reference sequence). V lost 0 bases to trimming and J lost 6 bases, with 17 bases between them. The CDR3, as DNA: TGCGCCAGCAGTGAGTCACGGCCACAGGGTGGTTATGAAAAACTGTTTTTT. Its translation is CASSESRPQGGYEKLFF.

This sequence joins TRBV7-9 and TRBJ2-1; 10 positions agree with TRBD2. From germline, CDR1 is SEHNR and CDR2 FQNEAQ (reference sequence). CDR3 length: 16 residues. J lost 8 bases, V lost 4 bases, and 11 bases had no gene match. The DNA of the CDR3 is TGTGCCAGCAGCTCCGTGAGCGGGAGGGCCGGCGATGAGCAGTTCTTC. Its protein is CASSSVSGRAGDEQFF.

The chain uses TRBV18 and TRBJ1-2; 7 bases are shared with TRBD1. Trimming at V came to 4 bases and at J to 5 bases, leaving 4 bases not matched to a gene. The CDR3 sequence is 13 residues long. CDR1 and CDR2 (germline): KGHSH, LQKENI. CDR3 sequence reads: CASSRGQDYGYTF. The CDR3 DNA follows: TGTGCCAGCTCACGAGGACAGGATTATGGCTACACCTTC. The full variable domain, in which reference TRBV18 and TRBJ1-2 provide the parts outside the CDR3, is NAGVMQNPRHLVRRRGQEARLRCSPMKGHSHVYWYRQLPEEGLKFMVYLQKENIIDESGMPKERFSAEFPKEGPSILRIQQVVRGDSAAYFCASSRGQDYGYTFGSGTRLTVV.

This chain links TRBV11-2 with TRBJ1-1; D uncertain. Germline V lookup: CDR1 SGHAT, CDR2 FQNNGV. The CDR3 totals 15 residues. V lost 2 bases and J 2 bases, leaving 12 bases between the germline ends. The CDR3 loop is CASSLNLDTNTEAFF. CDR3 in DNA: TGTGCCAGCAGCTTAAATCTAGATACCAACACTGAAGCTTTCTTT.

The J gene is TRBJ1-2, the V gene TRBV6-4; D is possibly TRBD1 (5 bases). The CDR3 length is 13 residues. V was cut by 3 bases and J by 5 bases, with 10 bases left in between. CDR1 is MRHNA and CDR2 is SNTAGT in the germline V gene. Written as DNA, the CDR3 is TGTGCCAGCAGTGAAGGGGCTCGTTATGGCTACACCTTC. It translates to CASSEGARYGYTF.

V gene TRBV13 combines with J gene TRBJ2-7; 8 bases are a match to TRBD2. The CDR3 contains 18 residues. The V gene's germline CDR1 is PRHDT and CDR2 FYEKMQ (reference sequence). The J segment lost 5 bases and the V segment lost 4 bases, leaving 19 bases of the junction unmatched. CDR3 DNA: TGTGCCAGCAGCTCCAGGGCCTTCGGAGCGGGAGCTCTGGACGAGCAGTACTTC. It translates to CASSSRAFGAGALDEQYF.

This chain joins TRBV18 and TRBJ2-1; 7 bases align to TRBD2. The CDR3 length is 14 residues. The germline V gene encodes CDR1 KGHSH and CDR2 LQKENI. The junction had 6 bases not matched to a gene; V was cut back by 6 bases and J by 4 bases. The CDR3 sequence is CASSPGTMYNEQFF. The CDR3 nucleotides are TGTGCCAGCTCTCCCGGGACTATGTACAATGAGCAGTTCTTC.

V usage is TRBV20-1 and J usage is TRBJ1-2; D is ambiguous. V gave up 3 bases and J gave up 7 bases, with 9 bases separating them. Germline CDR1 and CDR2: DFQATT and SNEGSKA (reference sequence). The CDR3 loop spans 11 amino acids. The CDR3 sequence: CSASRGLGYTF. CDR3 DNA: TGCAGTGCTAGCCGCGGGCTTGGCTACACCTTC.

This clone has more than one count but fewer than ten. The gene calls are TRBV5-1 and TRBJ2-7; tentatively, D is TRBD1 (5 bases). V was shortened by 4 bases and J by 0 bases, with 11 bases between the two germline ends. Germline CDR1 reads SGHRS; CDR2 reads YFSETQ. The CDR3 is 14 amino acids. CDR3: CASSEQGSSYEQYF. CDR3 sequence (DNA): TGCGCCAGCAGCGAGCAGGGAAGCTCCTACGAGCAGTACTTC. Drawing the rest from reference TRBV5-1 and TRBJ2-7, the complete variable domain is KAGVTQTPRYLIKTRGQQVTLSCSPISGHRSVSWYQQTPGQGLQFLFEYFSETQRNKGNFPGRFSGRQFSNSRSEMNVSTLELGDSALYLCASSEQGSSYEQYFGPGTRLTVT.

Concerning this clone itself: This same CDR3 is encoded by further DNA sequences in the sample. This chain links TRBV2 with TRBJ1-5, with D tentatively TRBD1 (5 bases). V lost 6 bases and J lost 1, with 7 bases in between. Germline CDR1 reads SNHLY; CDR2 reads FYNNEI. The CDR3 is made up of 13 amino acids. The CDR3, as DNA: TGTGCCAGCAGGCGGGACAGCAATCAGCCCCAGCATTTT. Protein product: CASRRDSNQPQHF.

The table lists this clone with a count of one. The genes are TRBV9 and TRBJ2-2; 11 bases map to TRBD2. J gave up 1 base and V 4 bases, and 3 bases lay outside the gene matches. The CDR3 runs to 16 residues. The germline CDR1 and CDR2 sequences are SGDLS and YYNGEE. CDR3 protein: CASSPGTSGNTGELFF. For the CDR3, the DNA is TGTGCCAGCAGCCCGGGGACTAGCGGGAACACCGGGGAGCTGTTTTTT.

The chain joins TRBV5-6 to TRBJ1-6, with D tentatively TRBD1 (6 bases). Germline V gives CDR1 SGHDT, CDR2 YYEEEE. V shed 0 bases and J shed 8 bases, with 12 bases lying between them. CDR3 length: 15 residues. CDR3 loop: CASSLEPGADSPLHF. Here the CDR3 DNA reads TGTGCCAGCAGCTTGGAGCCAGGGGCGGATTCACCCCTCCACTTT.

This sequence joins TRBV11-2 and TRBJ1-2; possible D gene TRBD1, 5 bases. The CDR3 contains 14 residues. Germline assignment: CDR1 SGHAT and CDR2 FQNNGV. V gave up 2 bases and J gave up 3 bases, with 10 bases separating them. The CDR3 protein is CASSLIGADYGYTF. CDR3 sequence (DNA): TGTGCCAGCAGCTTAATAGGGGCGGACTATGGCTACACCTTC.

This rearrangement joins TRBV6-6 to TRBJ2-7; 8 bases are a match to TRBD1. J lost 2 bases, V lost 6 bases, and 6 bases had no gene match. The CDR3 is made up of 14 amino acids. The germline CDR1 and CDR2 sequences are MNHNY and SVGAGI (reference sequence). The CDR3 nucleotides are TGTGCCAGCAGGACCGGGACAGGTCCCTACGAGCAGTACTTC. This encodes CASRTGTGPYEQYF.

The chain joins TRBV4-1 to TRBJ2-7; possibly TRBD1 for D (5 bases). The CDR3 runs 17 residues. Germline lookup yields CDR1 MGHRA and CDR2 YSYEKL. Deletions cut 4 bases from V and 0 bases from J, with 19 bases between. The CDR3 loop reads CASSRDVRLQASYEQYF. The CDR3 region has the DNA TGCGCCAGCAGCCGAGACGTGAGGTTACAGGCCTCCTACGAGCAGTACTTC.

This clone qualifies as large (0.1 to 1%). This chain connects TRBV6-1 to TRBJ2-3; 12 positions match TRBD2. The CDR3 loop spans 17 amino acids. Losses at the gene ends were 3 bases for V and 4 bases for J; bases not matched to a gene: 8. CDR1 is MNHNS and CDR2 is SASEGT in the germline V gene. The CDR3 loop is CASSDDPGLAGADTQYF. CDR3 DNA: TGTGCCAGCAGTGACGATCCGGGACTAGCGGGCGCAGATACGCAGTATTTT.

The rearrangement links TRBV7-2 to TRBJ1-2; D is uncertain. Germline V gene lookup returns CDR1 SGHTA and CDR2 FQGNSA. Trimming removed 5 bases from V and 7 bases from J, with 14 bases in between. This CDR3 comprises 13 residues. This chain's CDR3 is CASSLIPGSGYTF. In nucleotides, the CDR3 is TGTGCCAGCAGCCTCATCCCCGGTAGTGGCTACACCTTC.

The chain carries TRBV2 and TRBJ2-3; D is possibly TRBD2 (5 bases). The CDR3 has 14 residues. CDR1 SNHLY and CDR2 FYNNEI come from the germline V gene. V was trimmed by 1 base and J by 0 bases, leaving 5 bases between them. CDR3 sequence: CASSEGGSTDTQYF. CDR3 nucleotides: TGTGCCAGCAGTGAAGGCGGGAGCACAGATACGCAGTATTTT.

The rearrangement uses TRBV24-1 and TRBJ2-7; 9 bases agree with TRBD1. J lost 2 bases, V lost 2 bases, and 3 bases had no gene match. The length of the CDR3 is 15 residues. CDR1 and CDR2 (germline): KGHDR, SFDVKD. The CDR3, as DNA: TGTGCCACCAGTGATTCCGGGACAGGGCCCTACGAGCAGTACTTC. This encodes CATSDSGTGPYEQYF.

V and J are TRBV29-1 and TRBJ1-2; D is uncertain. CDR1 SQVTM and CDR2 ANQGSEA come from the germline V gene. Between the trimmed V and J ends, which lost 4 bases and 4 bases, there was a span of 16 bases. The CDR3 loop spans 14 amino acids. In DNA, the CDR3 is TGCAGCGTTGGAGACAACTTTCTACTCTATGGCTACACCTTC. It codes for CSVGDNFLLYGYTF.

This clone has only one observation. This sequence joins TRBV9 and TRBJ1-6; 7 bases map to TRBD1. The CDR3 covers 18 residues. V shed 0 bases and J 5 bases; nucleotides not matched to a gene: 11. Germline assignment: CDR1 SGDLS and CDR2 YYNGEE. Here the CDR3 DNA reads TGTGCCAGCAGCGTAGCTGGGGGGACAGAAGCCAATAATTCACCCCTCCACTTT. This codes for CASSVAGGTEANNSPLHF.

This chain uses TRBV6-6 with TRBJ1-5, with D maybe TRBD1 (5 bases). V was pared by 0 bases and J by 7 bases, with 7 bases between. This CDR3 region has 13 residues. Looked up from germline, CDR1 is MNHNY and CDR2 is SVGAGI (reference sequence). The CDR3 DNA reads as TGTGCCAGCAGTTACTCGGGGCCCCAGCCCCAGCATTTT. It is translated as CASSYSGPQPQHF.

The CDR3 DNA reads TGTGCCAGCAGTTCTAGCGGGAGGAGCACAGATACGCAGTATTTT. This translates into CASSSSGRSTDTQYF. V is TRBV27 and J is TRBJ2-3; 11 bases line up with TRBD2. CDR1 MNHEY and CDR2 SMNVEV come from the germline V gene (reference sequence). Trimming cost V 4 bases and J 0 bases; bases outside gene matches: 0. The CDR3 is 15 residues long.

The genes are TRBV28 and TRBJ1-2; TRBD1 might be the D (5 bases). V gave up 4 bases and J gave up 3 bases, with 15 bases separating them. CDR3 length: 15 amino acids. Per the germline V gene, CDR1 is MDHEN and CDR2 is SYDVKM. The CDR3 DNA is TGTGCCAGCAGTTCCCCCACAGGCGGTGACTATGGCTACACCTTC. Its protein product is CASSSPTGGDYGYTF.

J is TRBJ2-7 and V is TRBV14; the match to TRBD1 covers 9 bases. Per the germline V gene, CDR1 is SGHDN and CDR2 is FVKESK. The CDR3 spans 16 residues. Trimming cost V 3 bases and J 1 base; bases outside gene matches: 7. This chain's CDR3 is CASSHALGQGSYEQYF. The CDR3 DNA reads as TGTGCCAGCAGCCACGCATTAGGACAGGGGTCCTACGAGCAGTACTTC.

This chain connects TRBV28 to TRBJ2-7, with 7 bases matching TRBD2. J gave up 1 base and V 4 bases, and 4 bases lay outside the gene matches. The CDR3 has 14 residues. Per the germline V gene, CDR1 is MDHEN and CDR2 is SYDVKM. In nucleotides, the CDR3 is TGTGCCAGCAGTTCAGCGGGACTGTCCTACGAGCAGTACTTC. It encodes CASSSAGLSYEQYF.

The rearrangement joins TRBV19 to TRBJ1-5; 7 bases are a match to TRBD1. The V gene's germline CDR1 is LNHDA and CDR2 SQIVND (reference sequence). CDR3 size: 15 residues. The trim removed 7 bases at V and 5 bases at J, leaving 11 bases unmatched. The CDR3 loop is CASTYSGRGDQPQHF. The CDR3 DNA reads TGTGCCAGTACTTATAGTGGCAGGGGGGATCAGCCCCAGCATTTT. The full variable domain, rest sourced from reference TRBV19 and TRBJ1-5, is DGGITQSPKYLFRKEGQNVTLSCEQNLNHDAMYWYRQDPGQGLRLIYYSQIVNDFQKGDIAEGYSVSREKKESFPLTVTSAQKNPTAFYLCASTYSGRGDQPQHFGDGTRLSIL.

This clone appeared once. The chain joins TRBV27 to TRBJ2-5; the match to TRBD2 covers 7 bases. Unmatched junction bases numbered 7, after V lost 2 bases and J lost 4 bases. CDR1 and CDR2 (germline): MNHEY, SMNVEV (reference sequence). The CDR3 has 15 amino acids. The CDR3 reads CASSLREGTSETQYF. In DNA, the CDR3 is TGTGCCAGCAGTTTAAGGGAGGGTACATCAGAGACCCAGTACTTC.

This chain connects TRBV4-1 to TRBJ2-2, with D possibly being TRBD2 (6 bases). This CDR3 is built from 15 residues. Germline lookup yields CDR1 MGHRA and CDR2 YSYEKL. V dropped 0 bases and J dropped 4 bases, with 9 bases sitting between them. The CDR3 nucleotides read TGCGCCAGCAGCCAAGATCTAGCGAGCACCGGGGAGCTGTTTTTT. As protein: CASSQDLASTGELFF.

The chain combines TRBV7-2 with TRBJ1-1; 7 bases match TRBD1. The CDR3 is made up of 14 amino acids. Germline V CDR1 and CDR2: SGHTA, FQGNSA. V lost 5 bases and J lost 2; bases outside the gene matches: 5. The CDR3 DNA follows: TGTGCCAGCAGCCCAGGGACAGTCAACACTGAAGCTTTCTTT. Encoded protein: CASSPGTVNTEAFF.